This T cell receptor beta chain was sequenced for a study of identical twins. Deletions cut 5 bases from V and 5 bases from J, with 18 bases between. Germline V CDR1 and CDR2: DFQATT, SNEGSKA (reference sequence). This CDR3 is built from 14 residues. TCRdb passed the 5' RACE reads through MiXCR, listing each CDR3 protein once. In the table there are approximately 620,000 distinct CDR3 sequences, around 8.3% of which are singletons. In its sample, this clonotype was seen once. This same sample was also taken into another study, of yellow fever vaccine responses in identical twins.

The TCR comes from a woman aged 18-29 years in good health. This chain links TRBV20-1 with TRBJ2-5; a weak D match, TRBD1 (5 bases). The sample consisted of PBMCs. The DNA of the CDR3 is TGCAGTGCTCTGGGGCAGGGTCTCTTGGAGACCCAGTACTTC. Translated: CSALGQGLLETQYF.